Listed below are T cell receptor beta chains from one sample, sequenced in a study of early T cells in non-severe SARS-CoV-2 infection. Using its own MiXCR run on the 5' RACE reads, TCRdb lists one record per CDR3 protein. The sample contains 90,000 to 130,000 distinct CDR3 sequences, over 10% of which appear only once. Here the sequenced sample was whole blood, taken at baseline. These receptors all stem from an adult who was a healthcare worker with PCR-confirmed SARS-CoV-2 infection or an uninfected control (not recorded which). The CDR3 runs from the conserved cysteine through the conserved F or W. The D gene is left open where the match is weak. Rows may omit the clone size; those that give it use once, few, many or a size class.

J	D	V	size	CDR3	DNA
TRBJ2-3	.	TRBV27	few	CASSQRTDTQYF	TGTGCCAGCTCTCAGCGGACAGATACGCAGTATTTT
TRBJ1-6	TRBD1	TRBV7-9	few	CASRAGQGYTSPLHF	TGTGCCAGCAGGGCGGGACAGGGGTATACTTCACCCCTCCACTTT
TRBJ2-7	TRBD1	TRBV7-9	.	CAGSRDRSSYEQYF	TGTGCCGGCAGCCGGGACAGGAGCTCCTACGAGCAGTACTTC
TRBJ1-6	.	TRBV28	few	CASTLRVTSYNSPLHF	TGTGCCAGCACCCTCAGAGTCACCTCCTATAATTCACCCCTCCACTTT
TRBJ1-2	.	TRBV7-9	few	CASSLLGNNGYTF	TGTGCCAGCAGCTTATTAGGAAATAATGGCTACACCTTC
TRBJ1-1	TRBD1	TRBV5-4	.	CASSLFNRGLNTEAFF	TGTGCCAGCAGCTTGTTTAACAGGGGTTTGAACACTGAAGCTTTCTTT
TRBJ2-7	.	TRBV7-6	many	CASSLKDSSYEQYF	TGTGCCAGCAGCTTAAAGGACAGCTCCTACGAGCAGTACTTC
TRBJ2-5	.	TRBV3-1	.	CASSQVRTVEETQYF	TGTGCCAGCAGCCAAGTCCGGACAGTGGAGGAGACCCAGTACTTC
TRBJ2-3	.	TRBV5-1	few	CASSLQGGISTDTQYF	TGCGCCAGCAGCTTGCAGGGTGGGATTAGCACAGATACGCAGTATTTT
TRBJ2-1	.	TRBV19	once	CASAHATYNEQFF	TGTGCCAGTGCCCATGCCACCTACAATGAGCAGTTCTTC
TRBJ1-1	.	TRBV4-1	few	CASSQSTGREAFF	TGCGCCAGCAGCCAAAGCACAGGAAGGGAAGCTTTCTTT
TRBJ1-2	.	TRBV19	.	CASSMGTENYGYTF	TGTGCCAGTAGTATGGGGACGGAAAACTATGGCTACACCTTC
TRBJ2-1	.	TRBV7-8	few	CASSRGAGSSYNEQFF	TGTGCCAGCAGCCGCGGGGCGGGGAGCTCCTACAATGAGCAGTTCTTC
TRBJ1-1	TRBD1	TRBV29-1	.	CSVFKPSTGQAFF	TGCAGCGTGTTCAAGCCCTCGACAGGGCAAGCTTTCTTT
TRBJ1-2	.	TRBV20-1	.	CSARDLGRNYGYTF	TGCAGTGCTAGAGATCTGGGGAGAAACTATGGCTACACCTTC
TRBJ2-2	TRBD2	TRBV6-6	few	CASSLRRGAGTGELFF	TGTGCCAGCAGTCTGAGGCGGGGGGCGGGCACCGGGGAGCTGTTTTTT
TRBJ1-1	.	TRBV12-3/TRBV12-4	few	CASTLSPGRGAEAFF	TGTGCCAGCACCCTCAGTCCAGGGAGGGGAGCTGAAGCTTTCTTT